These 16 T cell receptor beta chains share one sample of origin, sequenced in a study of lymphopenia after photon versus proton radiotherapy (dated by TCRdb to between 2019 and 2020). Libraries were constructed by the immunoSEQ multiplex PCR assay. This immuneACCESS table, as held by TCRdb, lists in-frame sequences with V and J called but not all clones. Of the missing ones, under half trace to an unresolved V gene in checked studies; the others have no known cause. The sample records under 65,000 clones, 70% to 85% of which are singletons. Approximately 2% of the sample is held by the ten biggest clonotypes. This specimen consisted of peripheral blood, obtained from a patient treated with proton-based radiotherapy. The receptors shown here come from a man aged 55 to 70 with pancreatic cancer.

The chain employs TRBV6-5 and TRBJ1-1, with D maybe TRBD1 (5 bases). The CDR3 has 14 amino acids. Trimming took off 2 bases at V and 2 bases at J, with 9 bases between the two ends. Germline loops: CDR1 MNHEY, CDR2 SVGAGI. In DNA, the CDR3 is TGTGCCAGCAGTTACGCCAGGACAAACACTGAAGCTTTCTTT. Translating it yields CASSYARTNTEAFF.

The chain is built from TRBV5-1 and TRBJ1-2; a possible D gene is TRBD1 (6 bases). Germline V CDR1 and CDR2: SGHRS, YFSETQ. The V gene lost 4 bases and the J gene lost 2 bases, with 12 bases spanning the gap. This CDR3 is built from 14 residues. CDR3 in amino acids: CASSLLRGNYGYTF. In DNA, the CDR3 is TGCGCCAGCAGCCTGCTGAGGGGGAACTATGGCTACACCTTC.

This clone has a handful of counts. The J gene is TRBJ2-7, the V gene TRBV13; D call uncertain. The CDR3 sequence is 11 residues long. CDR1 PRHDT and CDR2 FYEKMQ come from the germline V gene (reference sequence). The V end lost 0 bases, the J end lost 7 bases, and 4 bases lay between the germline ends. For the CDR3, the DNA is TGTGCCAGCAGCTTAGGAGGGGAGCAGTACTTC. Translation: CASSLGGEQYF.

V usage is TRBV11-2 and J usage is TRBJ2-5; no definite D call. The CDR3 length is 15 residues. Trimming removed 1 base from V and 1 base from J, with 10 bases in between. The V gene's germline CDR1 is SGHAT and CDR2 FQNNGV. The CDR3 coding sequence is TGTGCCAGCAGCTTAGTACAAAGGGCCCAAGAGACCCAGTACTTC. It codes for CASSLVQRAQETQYF.

The chain recombines TRBV9 with TRBJ2-1; a possible D gene is TRBD2 (6 bases). Deletions cut 1 base from V and 8 bases from J, with 16 bases between. The CDR3 sequence is 15 residues long. Germline CDR1 and CDR2: SGDLS and YYNGEE. The CDR3 region has the DNA TGTGCCAGCAGCGTAAGCGCTAGCGTTGTCGATGAGCAGTTCTTC. Amino acid sequence: CASSVSASVVDEQFF.

V and J are TRBV27 and TRBJ2-1, with D perhaps matching TRBD2 (5 bases). Germline V gives CDR1 MNHEY, CDR2 SMNVEV (reference sequence). V was shortened by 8 bases and J by 0 bases, with 8 bases between the two germline ends. There are 13 residues in the CDR3. Here the CDR3 reads CASGRGSYNEQFF. CDR3 DNA: TGTGCCAGCGGTCGGGGCTCCTACAATGAGCAGTTCTTC.

This clone appeared a few times. The chain couples TRBV6-4 to TRBJ2-1; TRBD2 aligns across 8 bases. The length of the CDR3 is 15 residues. Looked up from germline, CDR1 is MRHNA and CDR2 is SNTAGT. V lost 3 bases to trimming and J lost 0 bases; unmatched junction nucleotides: 1. DNA of the CDR3: TGTGCCAGCAGTGAGGGACTAGGCTCCTACAATGAGCAGTTCTTC. Residues: CASSEGLGSYNEQFF.

The chain links TRBV4-3 to TRBJ2-1; D call uncertain. V was cut by 0 bases and J by 2 bases, with 8 bases left in between. Germline CDR1 is LGHNA and CDR2 is YSLEER. The CDR3 runs to 15 residues. CDR3 sequence: CASSQEARAYNEQFF. CDR3 nucleotide sequence: TGCGCCAGCAGCCAAGAGGCTAGGGCCTACAATGAGCAGTTCTTC.

The gene calls are TRBV7-3 and TRBJ2-1; D call uncertain. The germline V gene has CDR1 SGHTA and CDR2 FQGTGA. The CDR3 loop spans 16 amino acids. Trimming cost V 0 bases and J 7 bases, with 16 bases left between them. CDR3 protein: CASSLTPTLAKNEQFF. As DNA, the CDR3 is TGTGCCAGCAGCTTAACCCCTACTTTGGCTAAGAATGAGCAGTTCTTC.

The chain joins TRBV19 to TRBJ2-7; tentative D call: TRBD2 (6 bases). There are 16 residues in the CDR3. The germline CDR1 and CDR2 sequences are LNHDA and SQIVND (reference sequence). Trimming took 0 bases from V and 6 from J, leaving 18 bases between them. The CDR3 region has the DNA TGTGCCAGTAGTATAGATCGACGGCCTAGCGTAGGCGAGCAGTACTTC. The encoded protein is CASSIDRRPSVGEQYF.

The V call is TRBV7-8, the J call TRBJ2-7; D remains ambiguous. V dropped 2 bases and J dropped 5 bases, with 19 bases sitting between them. The CDR3 totals 16 residues. Germline V gives CDR1 SGHVS, CDR2 FQNEAQ. Here the CDR3 DNA reads TGTGCCAGCAGCTTAATGTCTGGCTTCGACGTCCACGAGCAGTACTTC. Residues: CASSLMSGFDVHEQYF.

The V gene is TRBV7-2, the J gene TRBJ1-4, with TRBD1 matching over 12 bases. CDR1 and CDR2 (germline): SGHTA, FQGNSA. The CDR3 runs 15 residues. V shed 5 bases, J shed 8 bases, and the junction held 6 bases outside the gene matches. CDR3 sequence reads: CASSTHGTGGEKLFF. CDR3 DNA: TGTGCCAGCAGCACCCACGGGACAGGGGGCGAAAAACTGTTTTTT.

The V call is TRBV2, the J call TRBJ2-4, with 7 nucleotides matching TRBD1. The CDR3 runs to 15 residues. J gave up 0 bases and V 6 bases, and 5 bases lay outside the gene matches. Per the germline V gene, CDR1 is SNHLY and CDR2 is FYNNEI. In nucleotides, the CDR3 is TGTGCCAGCAGGGACGGGACAGTAGCCAAAAACATTCAGTACTTC. Protein sequence: CASRDGTVAKNIQYF.

This clone showed up just once. The rearrangement uses TRBV28 and TRBJ2-5; possible D gene TRBD1, 8 bases. Trimming shortened V by 6 bases and J by 5 bases, and 22 bases separated the two germline ends. Per the germline V gene, CDR1 is MDHEN and CDR2 is SYDVKM. The CDR3 covers 16 residues. The chain's CDR3 is CASSSSQGGGMETQYF. CDR3 sequence (DNA): TGTGCCAGCAGCTCCTCACAGGGGGGGGGTATGGAGACCCAGTACTTC.

The chain uses TRBV19 and TRBJ2-3; possibly TRBD1 or TRBD2 for D (5 bases each). This CDR3 is built from 14 residues. Trimming left V 7 bases short and J 2 bases short, with 13 bases between. Looked up from germline, CDR1 is LNHDA and CDR2 is SQIVND (reference sequence). CDR3 loop: CASMGRKITDTQYF. In DNA form, the CDR3 reads TGTGCCAGTATGGGACGGAAGATCACAGATACGCAGTATTTT.

The chain links TRBV28 to TRBJ2-4, with D perhaps TRBD1 (6 bases). Germline CDR1 and CDR2: MDHEN and SYDVKM. V lost 7 bases to trimming and J lost 7 bases, with 23 bases between them. There are 16 residues in the CDR3. The CDR3 spells CASITRATGKNNIQYF. Here the CDR3 DNA reads TGTGCCAGCATTACAAGGGCCACAGGGAAGAATAACATTCAGTACTTC.